The next 32 T cell receptor beta chains were all read from a single sample in a study of blood T cell repertoires in COVID-19. Method: immunoSEQ multiplex PCR; TCRdb's copy keeps in-frame clones and lacks some. The sample has more than 300,000 clones, 86% seen once. Input material: peripheral blood. The receptors originated from a woman between 45 and 65 years old with acute or convalescent COVID-19.

This chain connects TRBV7-9 to TRBJ2-1; TRBD2 matches 15 bases. V was clipped by 5 bases and J by 3 bases; unmatched bases: 11. The CDR3 extends over 19 amino acids. The germline V gene encodes CDR1 SEHNR and CDR2 FQNEAQ (reference sequence). CDR3 DNA sequence: TGTGCCAGCAGCCGAGTAGGACTAGCGGGAGGGCCGAGCTACAATGAGCAGTTCTTC. Amino acid sequence: CASSRVGLAGGPSYNEQFF. Full variable domain (missing parts from reference TRBV7-9 and TRBJ2-1): DTGVSQNPRHKITKRGQNVTFRCDPISEHNRLYWYRQTLGQGPEFLTYFQNEAQLEKSRLLSDRFSAERPKGSFSTLEIQRTEQGDSAMYLCASSRVGLAGGPSYNEQFFGPGTRLTVL.

The V and J genes are TRBV19 and TRBJ1-4; TRBD1 is a possible D gene (5 bases). The germline V gene has CDR1 LNHDA and CDR2 SQIVND (reference sequence). Trimming took 9 bases from V and 8 from J, leaving 25 bases between them. The CDR3 length is 16 residues. CDR3 nucleotides: TGTGCCAGCCGGGGGTCTATTCCGGGGGAACGAGAAAAACTGTTTTTT. Translation gives CASRGSIPGEREKLFF.

This chain connects TRBV7-9 to TRBJ2-7, with D tentatively TRBD2 (5 bases). Germline-derived CDR1 and CDR2 are SEHNR and FQNEAQ (reference sequence). V was shortened by 4 bases and J by 6 bases, with 13 bases between the two germline ends. This CDR3 comprises 13 residues. The CDR3 loop reads CASSWETPFEQYF. DNA for the CDR3: TGTGCCAGCAGCTGGGAGACACCTTTCGAGCAGTACTTC.

The CDR3 is CASSYSTHGGSYGYTF. DNA for the CDR3: TGTGCCAGCAGTTACTCGACTCACGGCGGATCCTATGGCTACACCTTC. V is TRBV6-2 or TRBV6-3 and J is TRBJ1-2, with D unclear. The germline V and J ends were trimmed by 0 bases and 4 bases, with 15 bases remaining between them. The CDR3 runs 16 residues. Germline V lookup: CDR1 MNHEY, CDR2 SVGEGT.

This chain links TRBV30 with TRBJ2-1; TRBD2 aligns across 12 bases. Per the germline V gene, CDR1 is GTSNPN and CDR2 is SVGIG (reference sequence). CDR3 length equals 16 residues. V shed 3 bases, J shed 8 bases, and the junction held 11 bases outside the gene matches. DNA of the CDR3: TGTGCCTGGAGGTCTAGCGGGAGGGCCTTTAGAGATGAGCAGTTCTTC. Amino acids: CAWRSSGRAFRDEQFF.

CDR3 nucleotides: TGCGCCAGCAGCTCCGGGACTAGGAATGAGCAGTTCTTC. This codes for CASSSGTRNEQFF. The V and J genes are TRBV5-1 and TRBJ2-1; TRBD2 matches at 8 bases. V shed 3 bases, J shed 7 bases, and the junction held 3 bases outside the gene matches. The germline V gene has CDR1 SGHRS and CDR2 YFSETQ. This CDR3 is built from 13 residues. Supplemented by reference TRBV5-1 and TRBJ2-1, the full variable domain reads KAGVTQTPRYLIKTRGQQVTLSCSPISGHRSVSWYQQTPGQGLQFLFEYFSETQRNKGNFPGRFSGRQFSNSRSEMNVSTLELGDSALYLCASSSGTRNEQFFGPGTRLTVL.

To note about this clone: Other nucleotide sequences in the sample specify the same CDR3. The chain uses TRBV29-1 and TRBJ1-1; 7 bases align to TRBD1. The CDR3 is 12 residues long. V lost 6 bases, J lost 1 base, and 2 bases stayed unmatched. Germline V gene sequence: CDR1 SQVTM, CDR2 ANQGSEA. The CDR3 DNA reads TGCAGCGTGAGGACAGGGAACACTGAAGCTTTCTTT. Translating it yields CSVRTGNTEAFF.

The CDR3 protein is CASSQGGFQETQYF. The CDR3 DNA reads TGTGCCAGCAGCCAAGGAGGCTTCCAAGAGACCCAGTACTTC. The V gene is TRBV3-1 (or the pseudogene TRBV3-2), the J gene TRBJ2-5; no firm D call. The CDR3 extends over 14 amino acids. Germline CDR1 and CDR2: LGHDT and YNNKEL (reference sequence). V lost 1 base, J lost 1 base, and 7 bases lay in between.

The chain joins TRBV7-2 to TRBJ1-1; D possibly corresponds to TRBD1 (6 bases). Trimming stripped 4 bases from V and 4 bases from J, with 13 bases between. This CDR3 has 14 residues. Germline CDR1 SGHTA, CDR2 FQGNSA. CDR3 coding DNA: TGTGCCAGCAGCTCTAGGGGGGGATTCACTGAAGCTTTCTTT. Encoded protein: CASSSRGGFTEAFF.

The chain employs TRBV5-5 and TRBJ2-4; TRBD2 agrees at 11 bases. This CDR3 has 15 amino acids. Germline V gives CDR1 SGHKS, CDR2 YYEKEE (reference sequence). Unmatched junction bases numbered 5, after V lost 4 bases and J lost 5 bases. In DNA, the CDR3 is TGTGCCAGCAGCCCGGGGGGACTAGCGGAAAACATTCAGTACTTC. Translating gives CASSPGGLAENIQYF.

The chain joins TRBV4-3 to TRBJ2-7; possible D gene TRBD2, 5 bases. The V end lost 0 bases, the J end lost 3 bases, and 9 bases lay between the germline ends. The length of the CDR3 is 14 residues. Germline V CDR1 and CDR2: LGHNA, YSLEER. The CDR3 bases are TGCGCCAGCAGCCAAGAACTAGAGAACTACGAGCAGTACTTC. It encodes CASSQELENYEQYF.

The chain links TRBV2 to TRBJ2-3, with a tentative D call TRBD2 (5 bases). The CDR3 spans 14 residues. The V end lost 2 bases, the J end lost 4 bases, and 10 bases lay between the germline ends. Germline lookup yields CDR1 SNHLY and CDR2 FYNNEI. In DNA, the CDR3 is TGTGCCAGCAGTGAAACTAGTATGGCAGATACGCAGTATTTT. Amino acid sequence: CASSETSMADTQYF.

This chain links TRBV20-1 with TRBJ1-1; TRBD1 is a possible D gene (5 bases). Germline CDR1 is DFQATT and CDR2 is SNEGSKA (reference sequence). This CDR3 has 11 residues. V dropped 3 bases and J dropped 7 bases, with 9 bases sitting between them. The DNA for the CDR3 is TGCAGTGCTAGCAACAGGCTTGAAGCTTTCTTT. Amino acids: CSASNRLEAFF.

V usage is TRBV5-1 and J usage is TRBJ1-1; no reliable D call. Germline V CDR1 and CDR2: SGHRS, YFSETQ. The CDR3 covers 14 residues. Trimming removed 0 bases at V and 1 base at J, with 7 bases between. DNA for the CDR3: TGCGCCAGCAGCTTGGGGCCTTCGAACACTGAAGCTTTCTTT. Its translation is CASSLGPSNTEAFF.

This chain joins TRBV9 and TRBJ1-2; maybe TRBD1 (6 bases). The CDR3 is made up of 12 amino acids. Between the trimmed V and J ends, which lost 4 bases and 14 bases, there was a span of 18 bases. Germline CDR1 is SGDLS and CDR2 is YYNGEE. In nucleotides, the CDR3 is TGTGCCAGCAGCCCTACAGGGAGTGTAGGGACCTTC. Translating gives CASSPTGSVGTF.

The V and J genes are TRBV5-1 and TRBJ2-5, with 8 bases fitting TRBD1. This CDR3 is 16 amino acids long. The V gene's germline CDR1 is SGHRS and CDR2 YFSETQ. The junction had 11 bases not matched to a gene; V was cut back by 0 bases and J by 7 bases. Here the CDR3 reads CASSLGDRGVHGTQYF. As DNA, the CDR3 is TGCGCCAGCAGCTTGGGCGACAGGGGTGTTCACGGGACCCAGTACTTC.

The V and J genes are TRBV7-6 and TRBJ2-7; 10 positions match TRBD1. The CDR3 covers 14 residues. The germline gives CDR1 SGHVS, CDR2 FNYEAQ. V lost 4 bases and J lost 7; bases outside the gene matches: 7. In nucleotides, the CDR3 is TGTGCCAGCAGCTGGGGGACAGGGGAGCAAGAGCAGTACTTC. It codes for CASSWGTGEQEQYF.

The rearrangement uses TRBV5-1 and TRBJ2-1; 8 bases are a match to TRBD2. This CDR3 spans 15 amino acids. The germline gives CDR1 SGHRS, CDR2 YFSETQ. V lost 0 bases, J lost 3 bases, and 2 bases stayed unmatched. The CDR3 DNA reads TGCGCCAGCAGCTTGGGACTAGCGCTCTACAATGAGCAGTTCTTC. Its translation is CASSLGLALYNEQFF.

The table lists this clone with a few counts. The rearrangement uses TRBV5-1 and TRBJ1-6, with a weak D call TRBD1 (6 bases). This CDR3 region has 14 residues. Germline values: CDR1 SGHRS, CDR2 YFSETQ. Trimming removed 4 bases from V and 10 bases from J, with 15 bases in between. The CDR3 nucleotides read TGCGCCAGCAGCACTCTACAGGGCCCCTCACCCCTCCACTTT. As protein: CASSTLQGPSPLHF.

V gene TRBV18 combines with J gene TRBJ1-1; 8 nucleotides match TRBD1. There are 15 residues in the CDR3. V dropped 4 bases and J dropped 2; count of bases not matched to a gene: 6. Germline V gives CDR1 KGHSH, CDR2 LQKENI. In DNA, the CDR3 is TGTGCCAGCTCACAATCACAGGGGGGAAACACTGAAGCTTTCTTT. Translated, it gives CASSQSQGGNTEAFF.

This clone was seen only once. This chain uses TRBV10-3 with TRBJ2-6, with a possible D match to TRBD1 (6 bases). Trimming took off 11 bases at V and 0 bases at J, with 11 bases between the two ends. Germline assignment: CDR1 ENHRY and CDR2 SYGVKD. This CDR3 region has 14 residues. The CDR3 sequence is CAVGQTSGANVLTF. The CDR3 coding sequence is TGTGCCGTTGGACAGACCTCTGGGGCCAACGTCCTGACTTTC.

This chain joins TRBV7-8 and TRBJ2-7, with 13 bases that match TRBD2. The germline V gene has CDR1 SGHVS and CDR2 FQNEAQ. The CDR3 loop spans 15 amino acids. After removal of 5 bases from V and 5 bases from J, the junction contained 6 bases not matched to a gene. The CDR3 here is CASSLGLAGAHEQYF. For the CDR3, the DNA is TGTGCCAGCAGCCTCGGACTAGCGGGAGCCCACGAGCAGTACTTC.

This chain links TRBV7-8 with TRBJ2-1; possible D gene TRBD2, 5 bases. This CDR3 contains 14 residues. Deletions cut 5 bases from V and 8 bases from J, with 16 bases between. Germline V CDR1 and CDR2: SGHVS, FQNEAQ. The CDR3 DNA follows: TGTGCCAGCAGCCCCGAACTAGGGCGGGATGAGCAGTTCTTC. Its translation: CASSPELGRDEQFF.

This chain joins TRBV10-3 and TRBJ2-3; D possibly corresponds to TRBD2 (5 bases). The V end was cut by 11 bases, the J end by 6 bases, with 15 bases between. The CDR3 is 12 residues long. The germline V gene has CDR1 ENHRY and CDR2 SYGVKD. The CDR3 region has the DNA TGTGCCCACCGGGCCGAGGGCGATACGCAGTATTTT. It codes for CAHRAEGDTQYF.

The chain recombines TRBV7-9 with TRBJ2-7, with 8 bases that match TRBD2. Germline CDR1 SEHNR, CDR2 FQNEAQ (reference sequence). V lost 5 bases, J lost 6 bases, and 6 bases stayed unmatched. The CDR3 is 13 amino acids. Written as DNA, the CDR3 is TGTGCCAGCAGCCTCGGACTAGCCGGCGAGCAGTACTTC. Its protein is CASSLGLAGEQYF.

J is TRBJ1-1 and V is TRBV5-1; 7 positions agree with TRBD1. The CDR3 consists of 15 residues. V lost 4 bases and J lost 0; bases outside the gene matches: 6. The germline V gene has CDR1 SGHRS and CDR2 YFSETQ. The CDR3, as DNA: TGCGCCAGCAGCGGAAAAACAGGGGTGAACACTGAAGCTTTCTTT. Translated: CASSGKTGVNTEAFF.

The CDR3 region is CASGSQGNTEAFF. In DNA, the CDR3 is TGTGCCAGCGGCTCACAGGGGAACACTGAAGCTTTCTTT. The rearrangement uses TRBV12-3 or TRBV12-4 and TRBJ1-1; possible D gene TRBD1, 6 bases. The V end was cut by 8 bases, the J end by 1 base, with 11 bases between. CDR3 length: 13 residues.

The rearrangement links TRBV19 to TRBJ2-3; D may be TRBD2 (6 bases). CDR1 is LNHDA, CDR2 SQIVND, per germline (reference sequence). V was pared by 6 bases and J by 3 bases, with 10 bases between. CDR3 size: 13 residues. The CDR3 coding sequence is TGTGCCAGTAGCCGGAGGGTAACAGATACGCAGTATTTT. This sequence encodes CASSRRVTDTQYF.

The chain employs TRBV5-4 and TRBJ1-1; 11 bases match TRBD1. V lost 0 bases, J lost 2 bases, and 3 bases stayed unmatched. CDR1 and CDR2 from the germline V gene are SGHNT and YYREEE (reference sequence). This CDR3 has 16 amino acids. CDR3 coding DNA: TGTGCCAGCAGCTTGGTCGGACAGGGGGCTAACACTGAAGCTTTCTTT. Translation gives CASSLVGQGANTEAFF.

This chain uses TRBV3-1 (or the pseudogene TRBV3-2) with TRBJ2-2; TRBD2 might be the D (6 bases). The CDR3 is 16 amino acids. Deletions cut 4 bases from V and 0 bases from J, with 12 bases between. Per the germline V gene, CDR1 is LGHDT and CDR2 is YNNKEL (reference sequence). CDR3 sequence: CASSPWDSANTGELFF. CDR3 DNA sequence: TGTGCCAGCAGCCCCTGGGACTCGGCGAACACCGGGGAGCTGTTTTTT.

V gene TRBV21-1 combines with J gene TRBJ1-6. TRBV21-1 counts as a pseudogene. This CDR3 contains 19 residues. The CDR3 here is CASSKYRLWPGGSRSPLHF. In DNA form, the CDR3 reads TGTGCCAGCAGCAAATATCGACTTTGGCCCGGAGGTTCGCGCTCACCCCTCCACTTT.

Details on this clone: A read error may produce the germline difference seen at one junction end. This chain links TRBV28 with TRBJ2-1; TRBD2 might be the D (6 bases). This CDR3 has 15 residues. Per germline, CDR1 MDHEN and CDR2 SYDVKM. The CDR3 nucleotides read TGTGCCAGCGGTTTTGGAGGGAGCTTATACAATGAGCAGTTCTTC. Residues: CASGFGGSLYNEQFF.